The rows below give T cell receptor beta chains drawn from one sample of a study of shared clonotypes between healthy human individuals. TCRdb's copy holds only in-frame clones and misses some; the assay was immunoSEQ multiplex PCR. In the table there are about 460,000 clones, around 77% of which are singletons. Material for sequencing was PBMCs. These receptors were obtained from a woman between 35 and 50 years old in good health. Some clones in this sample may be carry-over from other donors' samples. Both conserved end residues are part of each CDR3. Each record gives: D gene, clone size, V gene, J gene, CDR3 protein, CDR3 DNA. A D gene is named only where the DNA matches it firmly. Size is omitted from some rows. Given values are once, few, many or a class for expanded clones.

TRBD2,.,TRBV5-1,TRBJ2-7,CASSLAGGPLFEQYF,TGCGCCAGCAGCTTAGCGGGAGGGCCACTTTTCGAGCAGTACTTC
TRBD1,.,TRBV7-2,TRBJ2-2,CASSSQGAVTGELFF,TGTGCCAGCAGCTCCCAGGGGGCGGTCACCGGGGAGCTGTTTTTT
.,.,TRBV7-8,TRBJ2-7,CASSPRVARAGEQYF,TGTGCCAGCAGCCCTCGGGTAGCGAGGGCGGGCGAGCAGTACTTC
.,.,TRBV18,TRBJ1-2,CASSLNERTNYGYTF,TGTGCCAGCTCACTCAACGAGAGAACTAACTATGGCTACACCTTC
.,.,TRBV9,TRBJ2-3,CASSVEGSTDTQYF,TGTGCCAGCAGCGTAGAAGGTAGCACAGATACGCAGTATTTT
TRBD1,few,TRBV10-1,TRBJ1-4,CASSESPGTGSEKLFF,TGCGCCAGCAGTGAGAGTCCCGGGACAGGATCCGAAAAACTGTTTTTT
.,.,TRBV19,TRBJ2-2,CASSISRRLNTGELFF,TGTGCCAGTAGTATCTCGCGGAGGCTGAACACCGGGGAGCTGTTTTTT
.,.,TRBV19,TRBJ1-2,CASTLAAGTYGYTF,TGTGCCAGTACCCTAGCGGCGGGAACCTATGGCTACACCTTC
TRBD1,.,TRBV7-8,TRBJ1-4,CASSLDPGQGNEKLFF,TGTGCCAGCAGCTTAGATCCGGGACAGGGGAATGAAAAACTGTTTTTT
TRBD2,.,TRBV5-4,TRBJ2-3,CASTARLAGGDTQYF,TGTGCCAGCACCGCAAGACTAGCGGGAGGAGATACGCAGTATTTT
.,once,TRBV19,TRBJ1-4,CASSPQRTNEKLFF,TGTGCCAGTAGTCCCCAGAGGACTAATGAAAAACTGTTTTTT
.,.,TRBV15,TRBJ1-2,CATSRDPRVTGYTF,TGTGCCACCAGCAGAGATCCTAGGGTAACCGGCTACACCTTC
.,.,TRBV7-9,TRBJ2-2,CASSSLRAGELFF,TGTGCCAGCAGCTCTCTAAGGGCCGGGGAGCTGTTTTTT
TRBD2,.,TRBV10-2,TRBJ2-2,CASSEPAGAGELFF,TGCGCCAGCAGTGAGCCTGCGGGAGCCGGGGAGCTGTTTTTT
TRBD1,.,TRBV19,TRBJ1-2,CASSTAQPVGTAYYGYTF,TGTGCCAGTAGTACAGCCCAACCGGTTGGGACAGCATACTATGGCTACACCTTC
.,.,TRBV7-3,TRBJ1-6,CASSSLAESPLHF,TGTGCCAGCAGCTCGCTGGCCGAATCACCCCTCCACTTT
.,.,TRBV10-3,TRBJ2-3,CATAQGPAGDTQYF,TGTGCCACCGCACAGGGCCCCGCGGGAGATACGCAGTATTTT
.,.,TRBV7-8,TRBJ1-2,CASSRTSRVLNYGYTF,TGTGCCAGCAGCCGAACTTCTAGGGTTCTTAACTATGGCTACACCTTC
.,.,TRBV5-4,TRBJ2-2,CASSLVVNTGELFF,TGTGCCAGCAGCTTGGTCGTTAACACCGGGGAGCTGTTTTTT
TRBD2,.,TRBV4-1,TRBJ2-1,CASSQPRGGSPRNEQFF,TGCGCCAGCAGCCAGCCCCGGGGCGGGAGCCCCCGAAATGAGCAGTTCTTC
TRBD1,.,TRBV29-1,TRBJ2-7,CSVEATGAASEQYF,TGCAGCGTTGAAGCGACAGGGGCGGCTTCCGAGCAGTACTTC
.,.,TRBV6-6,TRBJ1-3,CASSYSLPSGNTIYF,TGTGCCAGCAGTTACTCCCTGCCCTCTGGAAACACCATATATTTT
TRBD2,once,TRBV9,TRBJ2-3,CASSKGLALTDTQYF,TGTGCCAGCAGCAAGGGACTAGCCCTCACAGATACGCAGTATTTT
.,.,TRBV7-9,TRBJ2-5,CASSRREGAGLQETQYF,TGTGCCAGCAGCCGCAGGGAGGGGGCTGGGCTCCAAGAGACCCAGTACTTC
.,.,TRBV5-1,TRBJ2-7,CASSLDSGALEQYF,TGCGCCAGCAGCTTGGATTCGGGGGCACTGGAGCAGTACTTC
.,.,TRBV29-1,TRBJ2-5,CSVEVPLQLAGGQYF,TGCAGCGTTGAAGTTCCGTTACAGCTCGCGGGCGGCCAGTACTTC
.,once,TRBV5-1,TRBJ1-6,CASSLVAANSPLHF,TGCGCCAGCAGCCTAGTGGCAGCCAATTCACCCCTCCACTTT
TRBD1,.,TRBV19,TRBJ2-5,CASSIKTGPQETQYF,TGTGCCAGTAGTATCAAGACAGGGCCCCAAGAGACCCAGTACTTC
TRBD1,.,TRBV27,TRBJ1-5,CASSSFGTGGPPVLVSNQPQHF,TGTGCCAGCAGTTCCTTCGGGACAGGGGGCCCGCCCGTATTAGTTAGCAATCAGCCCCAGCATTTT
.,.,TRBV11-2,TRBJ2-7,CASSPTWGPNYEQYF,TGTGCCAGCAGCCCGACGTGGGGACCTAACTACGAGCAGTACTTC
.,.,TRBV2,TRBJ1-2,CASSGDWDGYTF,TGTGCCAGCAGTGGGGACTGGGATGGCTACACCTTC
TRBD2,.,TRBV6-5,TRBJ2-7,CASSYSGSGRLYEQYF,TGTGCCAGCAGTTACAGCGGTAGCGGGAGACTATACGAGCAGTACTTC
TRBD1,few,TRBV6-4,TRBJ1-5,CASSTGAGQPQHF,TGTGCCAGCAGTACAGGGGCTGGTCAGCCCCAGCATTTT
.,.,TRBV28,TRBJ1-4,CASSLESGTATNEKLFF,TGTGCCAGCAGTTTAGAATCCGGGACCGCAACTAATGAAAAACTGTTTTTT
TRBD1,.,TRBV19,TRBJ1-5,CASSIIGGQGSQPQHF,TGTGCCAGTAGTATAATTGGGGGACAGGGATCTCAGCCCCAGCATTTT
.,.,TRBV29-1,TRBJ2-7,CSVGEMTYEQYF,TGCAGCGTTGGGGAGATGACATACGAGCAGTACTTC
.,.,TRBV4-2,TRBJ2-5,CASSQVNAEETQYF,TGTGCCAGCAGCCAAGTGAACGCGGAAGAGACCCAGTACTTC
.,few,TRBV5-1,TRBJ2-5,CASSSNGPPQETQYF,TGCGCCAGCAGCTCCAATGGACCTCCGCAAGAGACCCAGTACTTC
.,.,TRBV7-2,TRBJ1-1,CASRRDNGGIGTEAFF,TGTGCCAGCAGGCGGGACAACGGAGGAATCGGTACTGAAGCTTTCTTT
.,.,TRBV10-3,TRBJ2-3,CAISQPSGLGDTQYF,TGTGCCATCAGCCAACCGAGCGGGCTAGGAGATACGCAGTATTTT
.,.,TRBV7-3,TRBJ2-5,CASSLWGSKEETQYF,TGTGCCAGCAGCTTATGGGGATCGAAAGAAGAGACCCAGTACTTC
.,.,TRBV7-6,TRBJ2-7,CASSLANGYEQYF,TGTGCCAGCAGCTTAGCTAATGGCTACGAGCAGTACTTC
TRBD2,.,TRBV4-1,TRBJ2-2,CASSQMGLAGGPNQIGELFF,TGCGCCAGCAGCCAAATGGGACTAGCGGGAGGGCCCAATCAAATCGGGGAGCTGTTTTTT
TRBD1,.,TRBV7-2,TRBJ1-5,CASSPGDSVNQPQHF,TGTGCCAGCAGCCCCGGGGACAGCGTCAATCAGCCCCAGCATTTT
TRBD2,.,TRBV30,TRBJ2-1,CAWTNLAGTYNEQFF,TGTGCCTGGACCAACCTAGCGGGGACCTACAATGAGCAGTTCTTC
.,.,TRBV28,TRBJ1-5,CASIGDRKQPQHF,TGTGCCAGCATTGGAGACAGAAAACAGCCCCAGCATTTT
.,.,TRBV29-1,TRBJ2-1,CSVGGGANEQFF,TGCAGCGTTGGTGGGGGGGCGAATGAGCAGTTCTTC
.,many,TRBV30,TRBJ1-6,CAWSVNNSPLHF,TGTGCCTGGAGTGTAAATAATTCACCCCTCCACTTT
.,.,TRBV6-1,TRBJ2-7,CASSEESLGQGVRYEQYF,TGTGCCAGCAGTGAAGAATCTCTGGGGCAGGGCGTAAGGTACGAGCAGTACTTC
.,.,TRBV5-1,TRBJ2-5,CASSSRGSETQYF,TGCGCCAGCAGCTCCAGGGGATCAGAGACCCAGTACTTC
.,.,TRBV7-9,TRBJ1-1,CASSFVGNTEAFF,TGTGCCAGCAGCTTCGTCGGGAACACTGAAGCTTTCTTT
TRBD1,.,TRBV7-9,TRBJ1-1,CASSSTGGRDEAFF,TGTGCCAGCAGCTCAACAGGGGGCAGGGATGAAGCTTTCTTT
TRBD1,few,TRBV6-5,TRBJ1-5,CASSGTGGQPQHF,TGTGCCAGCAGTGGTACAGGGGGTCAGCCCCAGCATTTT
.,.,TRBV28,TRBJ2-7,CASSLYRGITYEQYF,TGTGCCAGCAGTTTATACCGCGGGATCACCTACGAGCAGTACTTC
.,.,TRBV29-1,TRBJ2-3,CSVEDRGRVTDTQYF,TGCAGCGTTGAAGATCGAGGGCGGGTCACAGATACGCAGTATTTT